Each of the 23 T cell receptor beta chains below was sequenced from the same sample in a study of blood T cell repertoires in COVID-19. The protocol was immunoSEQ multiplex PCR, while the TCRdb copy is restricted to in-frame clones and leaves out a portion. The sample contains about 320,000 clones, roughly nine tenths of which appear only once. The sample consisted of PBMCs or T cells enriched from blood (not recorded which). These TCRs come from a woman under 40 who had been exposed to COVID-19.

The chain uses TRBV19 and TRBJ1-1; the match to TRBD1 covers 8 bases. The trim removed 3 bases at V and 0 bases at J, leaving 12 bases unmatched. Germline CDR1 reads LNHDA; CDR2 reads SQIVND (reference sequence). The CDR3 totals 18 residues. This CDR3 reads CASSIPDRESPLNTEAFF. In nucleotides, the CDR3 is TGTGCCAGTAGTATCCCGGACAGGGAGAGTCCCCTGAACACTGAAGCTTTCTTT. The whole variable domain, remainder taken from reference TRBV19 and TRBJ1-1, is DGGITQSPKYLFRKEGQNVTLSCEQNLNHDAMYWYRQDPGQGLRLIYYSQIVNDFQKGDIAEGYSVSREKKESFPLTVTSAQKNPTAFYLCASSIPDRESPLNTEAFFGQGTRLTVV.

The chain combines TRBV7-8 with TRBJ2-1; the match to TRBD2 covers 12 bases. Germline CDR1 reads SGHVS; CDR2 reads FQNEAQ. There are 19 residues in the CDR3. V shed 2 bases and J 5 bases; nucleotides not matched to a gene: 13. CDR3 amino acids: CASSLSPRLTSGGHNEQFF. The DNA for the CDR3 is TGTGCCAGCAGCTTAAGCCCCCGACTGACTAGCGGGGGCCACAATGAGCAGTTCTTC.

The rearrangement uses TRBV18 and TRBJ2-2; 9 bases are shared with TRBD1. This CDR3 comprises 18 residues. Germline V gene lookup returns CDR1 KGHSH and CDR2 LQKENI. V dropped 2 bases and J dropped 0; count of bases not matched to a gene: 7. CDR3 in amino acids: CASSPTGQGLSNTGELFF. CDR3 nucleotides: TGTGCCAGCTCACCAACTGGACAGGGGCTATCGAACACCGGGGAGCTGTTTTTT. The full variable domain, its missing parts supplied by reference TRBV18 and TRBJ2-2, is NAGVMQNPRHLVRRRGQEARLRCSPMKGHSHVYWYRQLPEEGLKFMVYLQKENIIDESGMPKERFSAEFPKEGPSILRIQQVVRGDSAAYFCASSPTGQGLSNTGELFFGEGSRLTVL.

The chain links TRBV10-3 to TRBJ2-7; D perhaps matches TRBD2 (6 bases). Germline CDR1 and CDR2: ENHRY and SYGVKD. This CDR3 contains 13 residues. Trimming removed 10 bases at V and 4 bases at J, with 17 bases between. Here the CDR3 reads CATWDSGAYEQYF. CDR3 bases: TGTGCCACGTGGGACTCTGGGGCTTACGAGCAGTACTTC.

The chain joins TRBV13 to TRBJ2-2, with D unresolved. Germline V lookup: CDR1 PRHDT, CDR2 FYEKMQ (reference sequence). The CDR3 contains 14 residues. Deletions cut 6 bases from V and 3 bases from J, with 11 bases between. CDR3 coding DNA: TGTGCCAGCAGACCCCGACTCTACACCGGGGAGCTGTTTTTT. Its protein product is CASRPRLYTGELFF.

The chain combines TRBV3-1 (or the pseudogene TRBV3-2) with TRBJ2-7; no clear D. With 4 bases removed from V and 0 bases from J, the gap between germline ends came to 13 bases. CDR3 size: 15 residues. Germline V gene lookup returns CDR1 LGHDT and CDR2 YNNKEL (reference sequence). As DNA, the CDR3 is TGTGCCAGCAGCCCTTCATCTTGGAGCTCCTACGAGCAGTACTTC. Translation: CASSPSSWSSYEQYF.

This chain joins TRBV18 and TRBJ1-5, with D perhaps TRBD1 (6 bases). The CDR3 has 13 residues. Per germline, CDR1 KGHSH and CDR2 LQKENI. V was shortened by 5 bases and J by 1 base, with 6 bases between the two germline ends. CDR3 nucleotide sequence: TGTGCCAGCTCAGGACAGAGCAATCAGCCCCAGCATTTT. Protein: CASSGQSNQPQHF.

This sequence joins TRBV5-4 and TRBJ2-5, with TRBD2 matching 9 bases. The length of the CDR3 is 16 residues. Germline CDR1 SGHNT, CDR2 YYREEE (reference sequence). V lost 2 bases, J lost 5 bases, and 10 bases stayed unmatched. This CDR3 reads CASSLGLAGIQETQYF. CDR3 nucleotide sequence: TGTGCCAGCAGCTTAGGTCTAGCGGGGATCCAGGAGACCCAGTACTTC.

This chain links TRBV2 with TRBJ2-3; 8 nucleotides align to TRBD2. J was trimmed by 6 bases and V by 8 bases; bases with no gene match: 7. This CDR3 spans 13 amino acids. Germline V gene sequence: CDR1 SNHLY, CDR2 FYNNEI. The CDR3 DNA follows: TGTGCCAGCTTGGTAGCGGGGCTTGATACGCAGTATTTT. Translation: CASLVAGLDTQYF.

This chain links TRBV5-1 with TRBJ2-5; D may be TRBD2 (5 bases). V dropped 2 bases and J dropped 0 bases, with 8 bases sitting between them. This CDR3 region has 14 residues. The germline V gene encodes CDR1 SGHRS and CDR2 YFSETQ. The DNA of the CDR3 is TGCGCCAGCAGCTTCCGGGGTCACCAAGAGACCCAGTACTTC. Its protein is CASSFRGHQETQYF.

The V gene is TRBV5-1, the J gene TRBJ2-1; TRBD1 aligns across 7 bases. This CDR3 has 15 residues. With V trimmed by 7 bases and J by 0 bases, 7 bases remained unmatched. From germline, CDR1 is SGHRS and CDR2 YFSETQ. Here the CDR3 reads CASSKGQSSYNEQFF. DNA for the CDR3: TGCGCCAGCTCCAAGGGACAGAGCTCCTACAATGAGCAGTTCTTC.

The V gene is TRBV19, the J gene TRBJ2-6, with 9 bases that match TRBD1. The CDR3 spans 17 residues. V gave up 0 bases and J gave up 4 bases; unmatched junction bases: 4. Germline loops: CDR1 LNHDA, CDR2 SQIVND (reference sequence). Written as DNA, the CDR3 is TGTGCCAGTAGTATAGACGGACAGGGGAGAGGGGCCAACGTCCTGACTTTC. Protein sequence: CASSIDGQGRGANVLTF.

This chain joins TRBV5-6 and TRBJ1-6, with a tentative D call TRBD1 (5 bases). CDR3 length: 13 residues. Germline assignment: CDR1 SGHDT and CDR2 YYEEEE. V was trimmed by 5 bases and J by 10 bases, leaving 13 bases between them. CDR3 nucleotides: TGTGCCAGCAGGCAGGGTTGGAGATCACCCCTCCACTTT. This sequence encodes CASRQGWRSPLHF.

The V call is TRBV9, the J call TRBJ2-2; 12 bases align to TRBD2. The CDR3 extends over 16 amino acids. The ends lost 3 bases at V and 6 bases at J; junction bases unmatched: 6. Germline CDR1 reads SGDLS; CDR2 reads YYNGEE. For the CDR3, the DNA is TGTGCCAGCAGCGCTTGGACTAGCGGGACCGCCGGGGAGCTGTTTTTT. Amino acids: CASSAWTSGTAGELFF.

The chain combines TRBV5-6 with TRBJ1-2; 10 bases are a match to TRBD1. V dropped 1 base and J dropped 4; count of bases not matched to a gene: 4. Looked up from germline, CDR1 is SGHDT and CDR2 is YYEEEE. This CDR3 contains 15 residues. The CDR3 DNA is TGTGCCAGCAGCTTGTGGACAGGGGGTGTCTATGGCTACACCTTC. This gives the protein CASSLWTGGVYGYTF.

The chain joins TRBV9 to TRBJ1-2; 9 bases fit TRBD1. Trimming removed 3 bases from V and 7 bases from J; junction bases left unmatched: 7. This CDR3 region has 14 residues. Germline V CDR1 and CDR2: SGDLS, YYNGEE. In DNA, the CDR3 is TGTGCCAGCAGCGACCGGGACAGGGCCGCTGGCTACACCTTC. Its translation is CASSDRDRAAGYTF.

The CDR3 nucleotides are TGTGCCAGCAGCTTGAGGACAGGGGTGCACGGCTACACCTTC. Residues: CASSLRTGVHGYTF. The genes are TRBV9 and TRBJ1-2; 9 bases fit TRBD1. V lost 4 bases, J lost 8 bases, and 9 bases stayed unmatched. This CDR3 comprises 14 residues. The germline gives CDR1 SGDLS, CDR2 YYNGEE.

This clone was detected once. The rearrangement uses TRBV15 and TRBJ2-1, with 10 bases lining up with TRBD2. The junction had 13 bases not matched to a gene; V was cut back by 4 bases and J by 4 bases. Germline V gene data show CDR1 as LNHNV and CDR2 as YYDKDF (reference sequence). CDR3 length: 18 amino acids. The CDR3 region has the DNA TGTGCCACCAGCACCCTCCGGGCTAGCGGGGGTCATTACAATGAGCAGTTCTTC. It is translated as CATSTLRASGGHYNEQFF.

For this clone: The sample has other DNA sequences that encode this CDR3 too. The rearrangement joins TRBV30 to TRBJ2-3; tentatively, D is TRBD1 (5 bases). The CDR3 loop spans 14 amino acids. V lost 2 bases and J lost 0, with 9 bases in between. Germline-derived CDR1 and CDR2 are GTSNPN and SVGIG (reference sequence). The chain's CDR3 is CAWSQGSSTDTQYF. CDR3 nucleotide sequence: TGTGCCTGGAGTCAGGGCTCTAGCACAGATACGCAGTATTTT.

V gene TRBV5-8 combines with J gene TRBJ2-7, with 11 bases fitting TRBD2. The CDR3 runs 15 residues. CDR1 is SGHTS, CDR2 YDEGEE, per germline. V lost 3 bases to trimming and J lost 3 bases; unmatched junction nucleotides: 5. The CDR3 loop reads CASSSGLADFYEQYF. The DNA of the CDR3 is TGTGCCAGCAGCTCGGGACTAGCGGACTTCTACGAGCAGTACTTC. The variable domain in full, with the rest retrieved from reference TRBV5-8 and TRBJ2-7, is EAGVTQSPTHLIKTRGQQATLRCSPISGHTSVYWYQQALGLGLQFLLWYDEGEERNRGNFPPRFSGRQFPNYSSELNVNALELEDSALYLCASSSGLADFYEQYFGPGTRLTVT.

The V gene is TRBV6-5, the J gene TRBJ1-5; no clear D. The CDR3 consists of 15 residues. Per the germline V gene, CDR1 is MNHEY and CDR2 is SVGAGI. V was shortened by 0 bases and J by 4 bases, with 10 bases between the two germline ends. The CDR3 region is CASSYSSGGNQPQHF. The CDR3 bases are TGTGCCAGCAGTTACTCTTCGGGTGGGAATCAGCCCCAGCATTTT.

The chain carries TRBV5-1 and TRBJ1-2; TRBD1 matches 9 bases. Germline V gene data show CDR1 as SGHRS and CDR2 as YFSETQ. CDR3 size: 17 residues. With V trimmed by 0 bases and J by 4 bases, 10 bases remained unmatched. The CDR3, as DNA: TGCGCCAGCAGCTTGGGGGACAGGGTCGGCGTTGCCTATGGCTACACCTTC. Translating gives CASSLGDRVGVAYGYTF.

This chain links TRBV7-6 with TRBJ1-2; 8 positions match TRBD1. This CDR3 is built from 16 residues. V trimming: 6 bases; J trimming: 6 bases; junction bases outside the gene matches: 15. Germline loops: CDR1 SGHVS, CDR2 FNYEAQ. In DNA form, the CDR3 reads TGTGCCAGCAGGGCAGCCCCAGGACAGGGAAAAGATGGCTACACCTTC. It specifies CASRAAPGQGKDGYTF.